What follows are 18 T cell receptor beta chains derived from one specimen sequenced in a study of blood T cell repertoires in COVID-19 (dated by TCRdb to the early 2020s). The library was produced with the immunoSEQ multiplex PCR assay. The source is immuneACCESS, and TCRdb retained only in-frame sequences with V and J called. Part of the clones is not carried over; for the studies checked, unresolved V genes explain less than half of this, and the remainder is unexplained. For this sample the table gives approximately 140,000 clones, of which 84% were detected only once. The top ten hold under 7% of the sample. Sequencing was carried out using PBMCs or T cells enriched from blood (not recorded which). These receptors all come from a woman aged 45 to 65 who had been exposed to COVID-19.

This chain connects TRBV3-1 (or the pseudogene TRBV3-2) to TRBJ2-3; 7 nucleotides agree with TRBD2. This CDR3 spans 16 amino acids. The V segment lost 1 base and the J segment 4 bases; nucleotides outside the gene matches: 8. Germline assignment: CDR1 LGHDT and CDR2 YNNKEL (reference sequence). CDR3 nucleotide sequence: TGTGCCAGCAGCCAAGGCGAGCGGGATGGGTCAGATACGCAGTATTTT. Protein product: CASSQGERDGSDTQYF.

The chain carries TRBV6-2 or TRBV6-3 and TRBJ2-3; D possibly corresponds to TRBD1 (5 bases). CDR1 is MNHEY, CDR2 SVGEGT, per germline. The CDR3 length is 15 residues. Trimming pared 6 bases from V and 2 bases from J, leaving 15 bases between. The CDR3 here is CASSRDRLNTDTQYF. The CDR3 DNA is TGTGCCAGCAGCCGAGACAGACTTAACACAGATACGCAGTATTTT.

DNA of the CDR3: TGCGCCAGCAGCCGAGACGCCGGGACAGGGTTTTCGAACACCGGGGAGCTGTTTTTT. Translation: CASSRDAGTGFSNTGELFF. The chain is built from TRBV4-3 and TRBJ2-2; 9 bases fit TRBD1. The V gene's germline CDR1 is LGHNA and CDR2 YSLEER. There are 19 residues in the CDR3. Trimming cost V 4 bases and J 0 bases; bases outside gene matches: 12.

The V gene is TRBV19, the J gene TRBJ1-5; D remains unclear. The germline V gene has CDR1 LNHDA and CDR2 SQIVND (reference sequence). Trimming stripped 3 bases from V and 0 bases from J, with 3 bases between. This CDR3 is built from 13 residues. The CDR3 nucleotides read TGTGCCAGTAGTATGAGTAGCAATCAGCCCCAGCATTTT. Its translation is CASSMSSNQPQHF.

The V and J genes are TRBV27 and TRBJ2-3; 7 bases match TRBD1. The CDR3 covers 20 residues. The germline CDR1 and CDR2 sequences are MNHEY and SMNVEV (reference sequence). Trimming at V came to 2 bases and at J to 1 base, leaving 18 bases not matched to a gene. The CDR3 DNA is TGTGCCAGCAGTTTAAAGGAAGGGGGCTTTGGGCCCTTTCGCACAGATACGCAGTATTTT. It yields the protein CASSLKEGGFGPFRTDTQYF.

The rearrangement links TRBV9 to TRBJ2-5; D perhaps matches TRBD1 (6 bases). This CDR3 contains 15 residues. Germline CDR1 reads SGDLS; CDR2 reads YYNGEE. Trimming pared 5 bases from V and 5 bases from J, leaving 19 bases between. DNA for the CDR3: TGTGCCAGCAGGGGCGGTCGGACAGCGGAGGAGACCCAGTACTTC. Protein product: CASRGGRTAEETQYF.

The V gene is TRBV15, the J gene TRBJ1-5, with D possibly TRBD1 on 6 matching bases. Per germline, CDR1 LNHNV and CDR2 YYDKDF (reference sequence). The CDR3 length is 16 residues. V was clipped by 2 bases and J by 6 bases, with 17 bases between them. In DNA, the CDR3 is TGTGCCACCAGCAGAAGGGGCCAGGGGTTTACTCAGCCCCAGCATTTT. Amino acids: CATSRRGQGFTQPQHF.

The V call is TRBV4-3, the J call TRBJ2-1, with a weak D call TRBD2 (6 bases). Trimming took 3 bases from V and 9 from J, leaving 15 bases between them. CDR3 length: 14 residues. Germline values: CDR1 LGHNA, CDR2 YSLEER. The CDR3 DNA reads TGCGCCAGCAGCCAGCCGGGACTCAAGGGTGAGCAGTTCTTC. Its translation: CASSQPGLKGEQFF.

The sample holds one count of this clone. This chain connects TRBV6-5 to TRBJ1-5; maybe TRBD1 (5 bases). Germline-derived CDR1 and CDR2 are MNHEY and SVGAGI. Trimming stripped 2 bases from V and 5 bases from J, with 7 bases between. This CDR3 has 13 amino acids. This CDR3 is CASSYRQYQPQHF. In DNA, the CDR3 is TGTGCCAGCAGTTACCGACAGTATCAGCCCCAGCATTTT.

The chain combines TRBV19 with TRBJ2-3; D is unresolved. There are 14 residues in the CDR3. Trimming removed 1 base from V and 0 bases from J, with 5 bases in between. Germline V gene data show CDR1 as LNHDA and CDR2 as SQIVND (reference sequence). The CDR3 DNA reads as TGTGCCAGTAGTATAGCTAGGAGCACAGATACGCAGTATTTT. Protein product: CASSIARSTDTQYF.

The chain has TRBV24-1 and TRBJ2-5; D is perhaps TRBD2 (6 bases). In germline, CDR1 is KGHDR, CDR2 SFDVKD. Deletions cut 9 bases from V and 4 bases from J, with 17 bases between. The CDR3 consists of 14 residues. CDR3 bases: TGTGCCACCGCTCAGGGAGGAGGCGGAGAGACCCAGTACTTC. This sequence encodes CATAQGGGGETQYF.

Turning to this clone: An end of the junction differs from the germline gene, which may be a read error. V usage is TRBV6-5 and J usage is TRBJ1-5, with a weak D call TRBD1 (6 bases). The CDR3 is 12 amino acids. The germline CDR1 and CDR2 sequences are MNHEY and SVGAGI. CDR3 coding DNA: TGCGGCGGGGGGCCCCGGGATTGGCCCCAGCATTTT. Translation: CGGGPRDWPQHF.

The chain employs TRBV5-6 and TRBJ1-2; possibly TRBD1 for D (6 bases). The germline V and J ends were trimmed by 0 bases and 0 bases, with 18 bases remaining between them. The CDR3 has 18 amino acids. Germline V gene data show CDR1 as SGHDT and CDR2 as YYEEEE. CDR3 in DNA: TGTGCCAGCAGCTTGGAGGGACAAAGAACCCACTCTAACTATGGCTACACCTTC. It translates to CASSLEGQRTHSNYGYTF. The full variable domain, in which reference TRBV5-6 and TRBJ1-2 provide the parts outside the CDR3, is DAGVTQSPTHLIKTRGQQVTLRCSPKSGHDTVSWYQQALGQGPQFIFQYYEEEERQRGNFPDRFSGHQFPNYSSELNVNALLLGDSALYLCASSLEGQRTHSNYGYTFGSGTRLTVV.

The V call is TRBV9, the J call TRBJ1-6, with 9 bases identical to TRBD1. CDR3 length: 14 residues. V lost 0 bases and J lost 8; bases outside the gene matches: 0. Germline V gene sequence: CDR1 SGDLS, CDR2 YYNGEE. CDR3 loop: CASSVGTGDSPLHF. The CDR3 DNA reads as TGTGCCAGCAGCGTAGGGACAGGGGATTCACCCCTCCACTTT. Supplemented by reference TRBV9 and TRBJ1-6, the full variable domain reads DSGVTQTPKHLITATGQRVTLRCSPRSGDLSVYWYQQSLDQGLQFLIQYYNGEERAKGNILERFSAQQFPDLHSELNLSSLELGDSALYFCASSVGTGDSPLHFGNGTRLTVT.

In its sample, this clone was seen once. The gene calls are TRBV15 and TRBJ2-3; D might be TRBD2 (5 bases). V lost 1 base and J 6 bases, leaving 5 bases between the germline ends. Germline-derived CDR1 and CDR2 are LNHNV and YYDKDF (reference sequence). This CDR3 comprises 12 residues. The CDR3 sequence is CATSRAGDTQYF. DNA for the CDR3: TGTGCCACCAGCAGAGCGGGGGATACGCAGTATTTT. The full variable domain, completed using reference TRBV15 and TRBJ2-3, is DAMVIQNPRYQVTQFGKPVTLSCSQTLNHNVMYWYQQKSSQAPKLLFHYYDKDFNNEADTPDNFQSRRPNTSFCFLDIRSPGLGDTAMYLCATSRAGDTQYFGPGTRLTVL.

This clone was counted a few times. CDR3 loop: CASSISGGQPQHF. Here the CDR3 DNA reads TGTGCCAGTAGTATATCGGGGGGTCAGCCCCAGCATTTT. The genes are TRBV19 and TRBJ1-5; D is possibly TRBD1 (5 bases). CDR3 length: 13 residues. With 2 bases removed from V and 6 bases from J, the gap between germline ends came to 8 bases. Germline V gives CDR1 LNHDA, CDR2 SQIVND (reference sequence). Variable domain in full (rest from reference TRBV19 and TRBJ1-5): DGGITQSPKYLFRKEGQNVTLSCEQNLNHDAMYWYRQDPGQGLRLIYYSQIVNDFQKGDIAEGYSVSREKKESFPLTVTSAQKNPTAFYLCASSISGGQPQHFGDGTRLSIL.

V gene TRBV5-1 combines with J gene TRBJ1-1; maybe TRBD1 (5 bases). In germline, CDR1 is SGHRS, CDR2 YFSETQ. Between the trimmed V and J ends, which lost 0 bases and 4 bases, there was a span of 16 bases. The CDR3 runs 16 residues. CDR3 coding DNA: TGCGCCAGCAGCTTGGTCGGGACGGAGCGGGGCACTGAAGCTTTCTTT. Protein: CASSLVGTERGTEAFF. The full variable domain, completed using reference TRBV5-1 and TRBJ1-1, is KAGVTQTPRYLIKTRGQQVTLSCSPISGHRSVSWYQQTPGQGLQFLFEYFSETQRNKGNFPGRFSGRQFSNSRSEMNVSTLELGDSALYLCASSLVGTERGTEAFFGQGTRLTVV.

The rearrangement uses TRBV14 and TRBJ2-2; D not resolved. CDR1 is SGHDN and CDR2 is FVKESK in the germline V gene. V was trimmed by 0 bases and J by 9 bases, leaving 8 bases between them. This CDR3 region has 13 residues. CDR3 sequence reads: CASSQEWARELFF. CDR3 nucleotide sequence: TGTGCCAGCAGCCAAGAATGGGCCCGGGAGCTGTTTTTT.